Listed below are T cell receptor beta chains from one sample, sequenced in a study of Graves' ophthalmopathy and Graves' hyperthyroidism. One entry per CDR3 protein, called by TCRdb with MiXCR from the multiplex PCR reads. Of some 380,000 distinct CDR3 sequences in the sample, 15% to 17% are singletons; the top ten hold around 6.6%. The specimen sequenced was peripheral blood. These TCRs come from a woman between 18 and 29 years old with stable Graves' hyperthyroidism. The CDR3 runs from the conserved cysteine through the conserved F or W. A D gene is named only where the DNA matches it firmly. A clone size is listed for some rows: how often the clone was seen (once, few, many), or a class if it is expanded.

V,D,J,size,DNA,CDR3
TRBV12-3/TRBV12-4,TRBD1,TRBJ1-2,NA,TGTGCCAGCAGCTACCTCGGGACAGATGGCTACACCTTC,CASSYLGTDGYTF
TRBV7-8,NA,TRBJ2-7,many,TGTGCCAGCGGCTTAGAGGTTAGGGTGCAGTACTTC,CASGLEVRVQYF
TRBV12-3/TRBV12-4,NA,TRBJ1-2,many,TGTGCCAGCACCCTTGGGGGACACTCACCGGGAGGCTACACCTTC,CASTLGGHSPGGYTF
TRBV6-2/TRBV6-3,NA,TRBJ2-5,many,TGTGCCAGCAGCCGTAGGGGGGGCGCCCGAGAGACCCAGTACTTC,CASSRRGGARETQYF
TRBV20-1,TRBD1,TRBJ2-7,many,TGCAGTGCTAGGCCGGGACAGGGAGTAGGCGAGCAGTACTTC,CSARPGQGVGEQYF
TRBV7-2,TRBD1,TRBJ1-5,many,TGTGCCAGCAGCTGGACAGGGGTCAATCAGCCCCAGCATTTT,CASSWTGVNQPQHF
TRBV29-1,TRBD1,TRBJ1-6,many,TGCAGCATTAAACCCGGGACAGGAGATTCACCCCTCCACTTT,CSIKPGTGDSPLHF
TRBV12-3/TRBV12-4,NA,TRBJ1-1,few,TGTGCCAGCAGTTGGTCGGGGATGACTGAAGCTTTCTTT,CASSWSGMTEAFF
TRBV19,TRBD1,TRBJ1-1,NA,TGTGCCAGTAGTATGGACAGGATTGGGAACACTGAAGCTTTCTTT,CASSMDRIGNTEAFF
TRBV12-3/TRBV12-4,TRBD1,TRBJ1-1,NA,TGTGCCAGCAGTCGGGACAGAGAGAACACTGAAGCTTTCTTT,CASSRDRENTEAFF